Listed below are T cell receptor beta chains from one sample, sequenced in a study of CD8 T cells in Susac syndrome. MiXCR, applied by TCRdb to the immunoSEQ multiplex PCR reads, yields one record per CDR3 protein. Of 210,000 or so distinct CDR3 sequences listed, approximately 94% are singletons. The sequencing sample was made of CD4+ T cells from PBMCs. The source of these receptors is a human donor with Susac syndrome. CDR3s include the opening cysteine and the closing phenylalanine or tryptophan. Each record gives: clone size, V gene, J gene, D gene, CDR3 DNA, CDR3 protein. A D gene is named only where the DNA matches it firmly. Rows give clone size only sometimes, using once, few, many, or a class for an expanded clone.

>once|TRBV20-1|TRBJ2-3|TRBD2
TGCAGTGCCCCGGGGAGCGGGGGGGTAACAGATACGCAGTATTTT
CSAPGSGGVTDTQYF
>NA|TRBV28|TRBJ2-3|TRBD1
TGTGCCAGCAGCCTGGGACAGGAAAGCACAGATACGCAGTATTTT
CASSLGQESTDTQYF
>NA|TRBV20-1|TRBJ1-5|NA
TGCAGTGCCCCACAGAGGGGCGGAGCCCATCAGCCCCAGCATTTT
CSAPQRGGAHQPQHF
>NA|TRBV5-1|TRBJ1-4|TRBD1
TGCGCCAGCAGCTTGGAGGACAGGGTCGGTGAAAAACTGTTTTTT
CASSLEDRVGEKLFF
>NA|TRBV28|TRBJ1-1|TRBD1
TGTGCCAGCAGTCCCGGGACAGTTAACGTGTGGGCTTTCTTT
CASSPGTVNVWAFF
>NA|TRBV27|TRBJ1-5|NA
TGTGCCAGCAGGGGTCTTGCCGATCAGCCCCAGCATTTT
CASRGLADQPQHF
>NA|TRBV28|TRBJ1-5|TRBD1
TGTGCCAGCAGTTCACAGGGGTTAGATCAGCCCCAGCATTTT
CASSSQGLDQPQHF
>NA|TRBV3-1|TRBJ2-7|NA
TGTGCCAGCAGCCTCAACTCGGACAGTAGGAGCTACTTC
CASSLNSDSRSYF
>few|TRBV3-1|TRBJ1-5|NA
TGTGCCAGCAGCCGATCGGACGATAGCAATCAGCCCCAGCATTTT
CASSRSDDSNQPQHF
>NA|TRBV29-1|TRBJ2-2|TRBD2
TGCAGCGCACTAGCGGGGGGGCCCGGCACCGGGGAGCTGTTTTTT
CSALAGGPGTGELFF
>NA|TRBV30|TRBJ1-1|TRBD1
TGTGCCTGGAGTGTTGGGGACAGGGAAGCTTTCTTT
CAWSVGDREAFF
>NA|TRBV29-1|TRBJ1-1|NA
TGCAGCGTTGACCCTAAAGGCGGGGCCTCAGCTTTCTTT
CSVDPKGGASAFF
>once|TRBV5-1|TRBJ1-6|TRBD1
TGCGCCAGCAGCTTGGAGGGACAGGGCGAGTCACCCCTCCACTTT
CASSLEGQGESPLHF
>NA|TRBV4-2|TRBJ2-2|NA
TGTGCCAGCAGCCAAGAAGCGGAGCTGTTTTTT
CASSQEAELFF
>NA|TRBV7-2|TRBJ2-7|NA
TGTGCCAGCAGCTTAAGGGCACTCTACGAGCAGTACTTC
CASSLRALYEQYF
>once|TRBV30|TRBJ1-2|TRBD1
TGTGCCTGGAGTGTAGACGACAGGGACTATGGCTACACCTTC
CAWSVDDRDYGYTF
>NA|TRBV3-1|TRBJ2-3|TRBD2
TGTGCCAGCAGCCAACATAGCGGGGGGCCAGATACGCAGTATTTT
CASSQHSGGPDTQYF
>NA|TRBV7-2|TRBJ2-1|TRBD2
TGTGCCAGCAGCTTAAGAGGACTAGCGGGGGTCCTCTACAATGAGCAGTTCTTC
CASSLRGLAGVLYNEQFF
>once|TRBV7-2|TRBJ1-1|NA
TGTGCCAGCAGCGCGGGACGGAGGAACACTGAAGCTTTCTTT
CASSAGRRNTEAFF
>NA|TRBV29-1|TRBJ1-1|TRBD1
TGCAGCGGCCGGGACAGGGAGGACACTGAAGCTTTCTTT
CSGRDREDTEAFF
>NA|TRBV7-9|TRBJ1-6|TRBD1
TGTGCCAGCAGCCGGCTTGGGACAGGGGCCTCACCCCTCCACTTT
CASSRLGTGASPLHF
>NA|TRBV4-3|TRBJ1-6|TRBD1
TGCGCCAGCAGCAATACAGGGGGCGGATCACCCCTCCACTTT
CASSNTGGGSPLHF
>NA|TRBV20-1|TRBJ2-7|NA
TGCAGTGCTAGAGATATAGGGCAGGGAGAATCCTACGAGCAGTACTTC
CSARDIGQGESYEQYF
>NA|TRBV6-5|TRBJ2-2|TRBD1
TGTGCCAGCAGTTACTCCCAGGGGACAGACGCGAACACCGGGGAGCTGTTTTTT
CASSYSQGTDANTGELFF
>once|TRBV7-7|TRBJ2-1|NA
TGTGCTAGCAGCTTATCCGGAGACAATGAGCAGTTCTTC
CASSLSGDNEQFF
>NA|TRBV20-1|TRBJ1-1|NA
TGCAGTGCTAGAGACTCGCAGGAGGGAGCTTTCTTT
CSARDSQEGAFF
>NA|TRBV29-1|TRBJ2-2|TRBD2
TGCAGCGTTTCTCCGGGACTAAGGAACACCGGGGAGCTGTTTTTT
CSVSPGLRNTGELFF